This entry lists 19 T cell receptor beta chains sequenced from one sample in a study of cytomegalovirus exposure and HLA in healthy donors. A multiplex PCR was run with 60 Vbeta primers and 13 Jbeta primers. TCRdb's table, derived via immunoSEQ multiplex PCR, lists solely in-frame clones and lacks some. The sample records about 140,000 clones, over 75% being singletons. Sequenced sample: PBMCs. The source is a female donor in good health and CMV-seronegative.

This chain joins TRBV19 and TRBJ2-7; possible D gene TRBD1, 6 bases. There are 16 residues in the CDR3. Germline-derived CDR1 and CDR2 are LNHDA and SQIVND (reference sequence). Trimming took off 3 bases at V and 1 base at J, with 16 bases between the two ends. For the CDR3, the DNA is TGTGCCAGTAGTATCACCGGGACACTGATTTCCTACGAGCAGTACTTC. This gives the protein CASSITGTLISYEQYF.

The rearrangement links TRBV10-3 to TRBJ1-1; TRBD1 is a possible D gene (5 bases). Germline V CDR1 and CDR2: ENHRY, SYGVKD. CDR3 length: 13 residues. The ends were cut back, 3 bases at V and 4 bases at J, with 9 bases in the middle. The CDR3 loop is CAISETGVTEAFF. As DNA, the CDR3 is TGTGCCATCAGTGAAACAGGAGTCACTGAAGCTTTCTTT.

V is TRBV7-2 and J is TRBJ2-3; a possible D gene is TRBD1 (6 bases). The V end was cut by 2 bases, the J end by 6 bases, with 6 bases between. Germline assignment: CDR1 SGHTA and CDR2 FQGNSA. CDR3 length: 12 amino acids. CDR3 region: CASSLQGDTQYF. The CDR3 DNA reads as TGTGCCAGCAGCTTACAGGGGGATACGCAGTATTTT.

The sample holds a few counts of this clone. The rearrangement links TRBV25-1 to TRBJ2-2; 10 bases agree with TRBD2. CDR3 length: 16 amino acids. The V gene's germline CDR1 is MGHDK and CDR2 SYGVNS. V shed 4 bases, J shed 5 bases, and the junction held 7 bases outside the gene matches. The CDR3 DNA reads as TGTGCCAGCAGTGCGCTCCTAGCGGGAGATACCGGGGAGCTGTTTTTT. This sequence encodes CASSALLAGDTGELFF.

This chain joins TRBV29-1 and TRBJ1-1, with D possibly TRBD1 on 6 matching bases. Germline V lookup: CDR1 SQVTM, CDR2 ANQGSEA. CDR3 length equals 14 residues. V was trimmed by 4 bases and J by 2 bases, leaving 14 bases between them. The CDR3: CSVGRGGANTEAFF. CDR3 sequence (DNA): TGCAGCGTTGGGAGGGGGGGCGCAAACACTGAAGCTTTCTTT.

In nucleotides, the CDR3 is TGTGCCACCAGTAATACCTCTAGCTCCTACGAGCAGTACTTC. This translates into CATSNTSSSYEQYF. The chain couples TRBV15 to TRBJ2-7; D gene unclear. The CDR3 is 14 amino acids. Germline loops: CDR1 LNHNV, CDR2 YYDKDF (reference sequence). V gave up 6 bases and J gave up 0 bases, with 12 bases separating them. Complete variable domain (other parts from reference TRBV15 and TRBJ2-7): DAMVIQNPRYQVTQFGKPVTLSCSQTLNHNVMYWYQQKSSQAPKLLFHYYDKDFNNEADTPDNFQSRRPNTSFCFLDIRSPGLGDTAMYLCATSNTSSSYEQYFGPGTRLTVT.

This chain links TRBV28 with TRBJ2-7; TRBD1 aligns across 11 bases. Trimming took 6 bases from V and 3 from J; bases not matched to a gene: 7. The CDR3 contains 15 residues. The germline gives CDR1 MDHEN, CDR2 SYDVKM. For the CDR3, the DNA is TGTGCCAGCAGACCAACCGGGACAGGGGGCTACGAGCAGTACTTC. Its translation is CASRPTGTGGYEQYF.

This clone appeared once. The chain has TRBV5-6 and TRBJ2-7, with a possible D match to TRBD2 (5 bases). The CDR3 covers 15 residues. Trimming shortened V by 2 bases and J by 2 bases, and 14 bases separated the two germline ends. Looked up from germline, CDR1 is SGHDT and CDR2 is YYEEEE. The CDR3 protein is CASSFIREPPYEQYF. CDR3 bases: TGTGCCAGCAGCTTTATCCGGGAACCCCCCTACGAGCAGTACTTC. The full variable domain, its missing parts supplied by reference TRBV5-6 and TRBJ2-7, is DAGVTQSPTHLIKTRGQQVTLRCSPKSGHDTVSWYQQALGQGPQFIFQYYEEEERQRGNFPDRFSGHQFPNYSSELNVNALLLGDSALYLCASSFIREPPYEQYFGPGTRLTVT.

The CDR3 protein is CASSQTTGLSRHTEAFF. DNA of the CDR3: TGCGCCAGCAGCCAAACGACAGGGTTATCCCGGCACACTGAAGCTTTCTTT. This chain uses TRBV4-1 with TRBJ1-1, with 7 bases aligning to TRBD1. J lost 3 bases, V lost 2 bases, and 12 bases had no gene match. Germline lookup yields CDR1 MGHRA and CDR2 YSYEKL. This CDR3 is built from 17 residues.

This clone was observed once. The chain couples TRBV6-1 to TRBJ2-7, with TRBD1 matching 8 bases. Germline assignment: CDR1 MNHNS and CDR2 SASEGT. CDR3 size: 15 residues. V shed 1 base, J shed 4 bases, and the junction held 6 bases outside the gene matches. CDR3 sequence (DNA): TGTGCCAGCAGTGAAGGGCCAGGGGGCTTGTACGAGCAGTACTTC. Translated: CASSEGPGGLYEQYF.

The chain links TRBV9 to TRBJ1-2; D might be TRBD1 (5 bases). Germline lookup yields CDR1 SGDLS and CDR2 YYNGEE. Trimming took 0 bases from V and 4 from J, leaving 16 bases between them. This CDR3 region has 16 residues. The CDR3 protein is CASSVEAGRGSYGYTF. DNA for the CDR3: TGTGCCAGCAGCGTAGAAGCAGGGAGGGGTTCCTATGGCTACACCTTC. The full variable domain, with the rest looked up from reference TRBV9 and TRBJ1-2, is DSGVTQTPKHLITATGQRVTLRCSPRSGDLSVYWYQQSLDQGLQFLIQYYNGEERAKGNILERFSAQQFPDLHSELNLSSLELGDSALYFCASSVEAGRGSYGYTFGSGTRLTVV.

Concerning this clone itself: Germline is not matched at one junction end, which may reflect a read error. The chain recombines TRBV7-7 with TRBJ2-1; 13 nucleotides match TRBD2. Germline CDR1 SSHAT, CDR2 FNYEAQ (reference sequence). The CDR3 is 15 residues long. The CDR3 spells CASSSGLAGPDEQFF. The CDR3 coding sequence is TGTGCTAGCAGCTCGGGACTAGCGGGACCCGATGAGCAGTTCTTC. Variable domain in full (rest from reference TRBV7-7 and TRBJ2-1): GAGVSQSPRYKVTKRGQDVTLRCDPISSHATLYWYQQALGQGPEFLTYFNYEAQPDKSGLPSDRFSAERPEGSISTLTIQRTEQRDSAMYRCASSSGLAGPDEQFFGPGTRLTVL.

V and J are TRBV5-6 and TRBJ2-5, with 7 bases fitting TRBD1. Germline-derived CDR1 and CDR2 are SGHDT and YYEEEE. This CDR3 region has 16 residues. J gave up 0 bases and V 4 bases, and 9 bases lay outside the gene matches. Written as DNA, the CDR3 is TGTGCCAGCAGCGACCCATCGACAGGGTACCAAGAGACCCAGTACTTC. It translates to CASSDPSTGYQETQYF. Full variable domain (outside the CDR3, taken from reference TRBV5-6 and TRBJ2-5): DAGVTQSPTHLIKTRGQQVTLRCSPKSGHDTVSWYQQALGQGPQFIFQYYEEEERQRGNFPDRFSGHQFPNYSSELNVNALLLGDSALYLCASSDPSTGYQETQYFGPGTRLLVL.

The chain recombines TRBV5-1 with TRBJ1-2, with D possibly matching TRBD1 (6 bases). The CDR3 covers 14 residues. The germline V and J ends were trimmed by 3 bases and 4 bases, with 13 bases remaining between them. CDR1 and CDR2 from the germline V gene are SGHRS and YFSETQ. The CDR3: CASSSGTPPYGYTF. DNA of the CDR3: TGCGCCAGCAGCTCTGGGACACCTCCCTATGGCTACACCTTC.

The V gene is TRBV19, the J gene TRBJ2-3, with D tentatively TRBD1 (6 bases). This CDR3 has 15 residues. The ends were cut back, 5 bases at V and 0 bases at J, with 12 bases in the middle. Germline loops: CDR1 LNHDA, CDR2 SQIVND (reference sequence). This CDR3 is CASSYDRRSTDTQYF. CDR3 nucleotide sequence: TGTGCCAGTAGTTACGACAGGAGAAGCACAGATACGCAGTATTTT.

The table lists this clone with a count of one. The rearrangement joins TRBV7-3 to TRBJ1-1; D ambiguous. V was clipped by 2 bases and J by 8 bases, with 12 bases between them. CDR3 length: 13 amino acids. The germline V gene encodes CDR1 SGHTA and CDR2 FQGTGA. This chain's CDR3 is CASSLGPLTEAFF. The CDR3 nucleotides are TGTGCCAGCAGCTTAGGTCCGCTAACGGAAGCTTTCTTT.

The chain employs TRBV5-4 and TRBJ2-7; 13 bases fit TRBD2. The CDR3 loop spans 16 amino acids. V was pared by 0 bases and J by 1 base, with 1 base of the junction left unmatched. The V gene's germline CDR1 is SGHNT and CDR2 YYREEE (reference sequence). Here the CDR3 DNA reads TGTGCCAGCAGCTTGGGGGGACTAGCGGGGTCCTACGAGCAGTACTTC. Protein product: CASSLGGLAGSYEQYF. The entire variable domain, with the rest obtained from reference TRBV5-4 and TRBJ2-7, is as follows: ETGVTQSPTHLIKTRGQQVTLRCSSQSGHNTVSWYQQALGQGPQFIFQYYREEENGRGNFPPRFSGLQFPNYSSELNVNALELDDSALYLCASSLGGLAGSYEQYFGPGTRLTVT.

The rearrangement uses TRBV29-1 and TRBJ2-1, with TRBD1 identical over 7 bases. Germline-derived CDR1 and CDR2 are SQVTM and ANQGSEA. The CDR3 covers 13 residues. The J segment lost 7 bases and the V segment lost 7 bases, leaving 10 bases of the junction unmatched. CDR3 bases: TGCAGCGCCGCCGGGACAGCACGTAATGAGCAGTTCTTC. This gives the protein CSAAGTARNEQFF.

This clone was observed once. The chain couples TRBV13 to TRBJ2-7; TRBD1 agrees at 7 bases. The germline V gene has CDR1 PRHDT and CDR2 FYEKMQ (reference sequence). The V segment lost 3 bases and the J segment 5 bases; nucleotides outside the gene matches: 4. The CDR3 is 13 amino acids. CDR3 in amino acids: CASSFRGLNEQYF. The CDR3 DNA reads TGTGCCAGCAGCTTTAGGGGGCTAAACGAGCAGTACTTC.